The T cell receptor beta chain described here comes from a study of identical twins. Healthy Caucasians provided all donations. Note on this clonotype: Its specificity is not known.

Overall study results and limits: Analyses based on zero insertions could be partly confounded by invariant MAIT and iNKT cells. Insertions ran lower in abundant cord blood beta clonotypes, though not in memory repertoires.

Each cDNA held unique molecular identifiers, and template switching gave it a universal primer site. TCRdb re-analysed the 5' RACE reads in MiXCR, keeping a single row per CDR3 protein. The table lists approximately 700,000 distinct CDR3 sequences, 6% to 6.5% of them singletons. J was trimmed by 4 bases and V by 1 base; bases with no gene match: 8. CDR1 is KGHDR and CDR2 is SFDVKD in the germline V gene. This CDR3 region has 18 residues. Sequenced material: naive T cells sorted from blood. This clonotype was sampled from a man aged 18 to 30 in good health. The gene calls are TRBV24-1 and TRBJ2-2; 10 positions match TRBD2. CDR3 coding DNA: TGTGCCACCAGTGATTTACCAGCGGGAGGGCCGGGCACCGGGGAGCTGTTTTTT. Translated: CATSDLPAGGPGTGELFF.